This TCR beta chain was found in a study of blood T cell repertoires in COVID-19. Looking at the study overall: Donors in the United States, Italy and Spain gave samples during acute or convalescent COVID-19.

Trimming pared 1 base from V and 1 base from J, leaving 10 bases between. This CDR3 contains 15 residues. Germline V CDR1 and CDR2: GTSNPN, SVGIG (reference sequence). Sequenced by immunoSEQ multiplex PCR; TCRdb stores in-frame clones only, minus some. This sample carries 35,000 to 50,000 clones, about 88% of them seen once, and the ten largest clones take just under 2.5%. The clonotype originates from a human donor in a cohort sampled during active COVID-19. V gene TRBV30 combines with J gene TRBJ2-2; a possible D gene is TRBD2 (6 bases). The sequenced sample was peripheral blood. The CDR3 coding sequence is TGTGCCTGGAGTGCGCTGGGGGGGAACACCGGGGAGCTGTTTTTT. Protein product: CAWSALGGNTGELFF.